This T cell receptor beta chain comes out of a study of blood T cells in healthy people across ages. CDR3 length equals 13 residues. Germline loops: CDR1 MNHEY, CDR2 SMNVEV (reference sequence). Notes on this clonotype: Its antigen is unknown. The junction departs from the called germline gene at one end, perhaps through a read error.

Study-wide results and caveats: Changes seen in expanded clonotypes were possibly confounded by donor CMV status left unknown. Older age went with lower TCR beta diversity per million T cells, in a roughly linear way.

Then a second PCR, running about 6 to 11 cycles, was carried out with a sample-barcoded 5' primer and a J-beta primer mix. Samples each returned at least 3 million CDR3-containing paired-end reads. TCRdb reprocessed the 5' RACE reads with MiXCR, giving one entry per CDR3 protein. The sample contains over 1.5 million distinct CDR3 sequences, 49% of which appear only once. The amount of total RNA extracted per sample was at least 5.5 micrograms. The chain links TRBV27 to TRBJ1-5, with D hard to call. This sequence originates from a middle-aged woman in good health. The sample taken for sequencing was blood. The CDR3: CASRGKWNQPRHF. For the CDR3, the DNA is TGTGCCAGCAGGGGTAAATGGAATCAGCCCCGGCATTTT.